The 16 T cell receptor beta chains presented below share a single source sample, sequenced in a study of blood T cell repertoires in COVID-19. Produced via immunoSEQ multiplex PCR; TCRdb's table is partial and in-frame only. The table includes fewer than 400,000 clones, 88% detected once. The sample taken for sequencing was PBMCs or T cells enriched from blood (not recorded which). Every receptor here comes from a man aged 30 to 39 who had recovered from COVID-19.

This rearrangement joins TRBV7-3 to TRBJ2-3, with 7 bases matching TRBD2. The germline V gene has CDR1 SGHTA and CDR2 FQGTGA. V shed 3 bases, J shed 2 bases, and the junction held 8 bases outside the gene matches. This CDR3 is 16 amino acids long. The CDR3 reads CASSFTPGTTTDTQYF. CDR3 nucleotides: TGTGCCAGCAGCTTCACCCCCGGGACTACCACAGATACGCAGTATTTT.

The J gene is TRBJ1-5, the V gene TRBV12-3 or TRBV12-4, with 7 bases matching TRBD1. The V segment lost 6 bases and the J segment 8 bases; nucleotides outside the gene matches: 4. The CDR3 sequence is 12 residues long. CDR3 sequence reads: CASSSQGEPQHF. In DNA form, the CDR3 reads TGTGCCAGCAGCTCCCAGGGGGAGCCCCAGCATTTT.

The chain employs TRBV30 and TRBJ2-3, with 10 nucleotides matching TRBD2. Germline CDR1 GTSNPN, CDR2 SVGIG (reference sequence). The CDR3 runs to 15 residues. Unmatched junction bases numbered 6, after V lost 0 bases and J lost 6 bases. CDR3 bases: TGTGCCTGGAGTGTCCCTAGCGGGGGCCGGGATACGCAGTATTTT. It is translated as CAWSVPSGGRDTQYF.

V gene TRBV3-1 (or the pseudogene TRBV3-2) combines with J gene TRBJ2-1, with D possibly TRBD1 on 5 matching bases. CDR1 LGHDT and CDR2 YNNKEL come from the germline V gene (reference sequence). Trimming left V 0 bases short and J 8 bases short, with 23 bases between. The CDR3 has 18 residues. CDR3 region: CASSQDEGWAGIFDEQFF. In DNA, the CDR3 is TGTGCCAGCAGCCAAGACGAAGGCTGGGCAGGGATATTCGATGAGCAGTTCTTC.

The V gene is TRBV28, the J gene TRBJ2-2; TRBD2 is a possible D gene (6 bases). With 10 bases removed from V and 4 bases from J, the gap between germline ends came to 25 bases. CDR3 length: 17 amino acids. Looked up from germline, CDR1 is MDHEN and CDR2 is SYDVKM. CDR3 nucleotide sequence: TGTGCCATCCGGCCTTTGGACGGGGGAGTGGGCACCGGGGAGCTGTTTTTT. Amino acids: CAIRPLDGGVGTGELFF.

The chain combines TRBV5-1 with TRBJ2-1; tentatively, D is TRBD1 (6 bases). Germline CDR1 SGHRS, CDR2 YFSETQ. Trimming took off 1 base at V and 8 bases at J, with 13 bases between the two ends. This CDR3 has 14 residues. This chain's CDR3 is CASSLRQVGHEQFF. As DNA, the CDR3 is TGCGCCAGCAGCTTGCGACAGGTAGGCCATGAGCAGTTCTTC.

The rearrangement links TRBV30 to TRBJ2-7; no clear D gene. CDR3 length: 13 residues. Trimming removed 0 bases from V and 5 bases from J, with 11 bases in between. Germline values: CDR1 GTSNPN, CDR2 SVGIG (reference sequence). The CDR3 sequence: CAWSVKLSHEQYF. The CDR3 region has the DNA TGTGCCTGGAGTGTAAAACTTTCCCACGAGCAGTACTTC.

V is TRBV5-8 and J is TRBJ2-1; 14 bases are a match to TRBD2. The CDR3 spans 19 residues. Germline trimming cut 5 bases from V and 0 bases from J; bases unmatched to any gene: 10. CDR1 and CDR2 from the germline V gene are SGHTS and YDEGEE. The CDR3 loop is CASSPGTSGGLSSYNEQFF. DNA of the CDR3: TGTGCCAGCAGTCCCGGGACTAGCGGGGGCCTTAGCTCCTACAATGAGCAGTTCTTC.

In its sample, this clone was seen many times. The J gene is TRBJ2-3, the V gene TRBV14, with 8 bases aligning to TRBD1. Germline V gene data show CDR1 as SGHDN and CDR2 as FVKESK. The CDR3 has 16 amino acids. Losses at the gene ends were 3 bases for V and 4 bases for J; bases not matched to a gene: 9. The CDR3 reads CASSQDRVFAADTQYF. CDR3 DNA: TGTGCCAGCAGCCAGGACAGGGTTTTCGCGGCAGATACGCAGTATTTT.

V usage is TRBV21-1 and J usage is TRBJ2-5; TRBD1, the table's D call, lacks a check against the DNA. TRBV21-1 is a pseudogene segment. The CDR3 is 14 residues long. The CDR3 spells CASSKGDRGVTQYF. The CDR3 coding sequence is TGTGCCAGCAGCAAAGGGGACAGGGGTGTGACCCAGTACTTC.

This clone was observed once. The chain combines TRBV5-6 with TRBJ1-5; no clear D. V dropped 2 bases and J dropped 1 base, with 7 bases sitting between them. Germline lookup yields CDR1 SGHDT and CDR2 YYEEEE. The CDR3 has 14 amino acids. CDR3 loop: CASSFGESNQPQHF. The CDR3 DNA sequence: TGTGCCAGCAGCTTTGGGGAGAGCAATCAGCCCCAGCATTTT.

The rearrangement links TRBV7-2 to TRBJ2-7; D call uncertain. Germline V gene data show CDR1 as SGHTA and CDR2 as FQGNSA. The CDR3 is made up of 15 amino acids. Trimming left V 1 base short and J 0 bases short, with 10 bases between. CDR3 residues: CASSLDRYSSYEQYF. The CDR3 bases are TGTGCCAGCAGCTTAGATAGGTACAGCTCCTACGAGCAGTACTTC.

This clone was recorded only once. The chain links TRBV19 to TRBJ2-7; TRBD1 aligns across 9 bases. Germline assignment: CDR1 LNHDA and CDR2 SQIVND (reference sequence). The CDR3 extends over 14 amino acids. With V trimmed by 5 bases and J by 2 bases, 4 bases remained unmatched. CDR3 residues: CASSQGQGTYEQYF. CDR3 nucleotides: TGTGCCAGTAGTCAGGGACAGGGAACCTACGAGCAGTACTTC.

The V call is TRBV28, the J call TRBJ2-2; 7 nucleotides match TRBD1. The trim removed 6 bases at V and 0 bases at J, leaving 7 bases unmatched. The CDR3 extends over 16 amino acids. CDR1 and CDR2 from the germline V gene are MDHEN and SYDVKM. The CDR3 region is CASRRDSQANTGELFF. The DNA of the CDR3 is TGTGCCAGCAGACGGGACAGCCAAGCGAACACCGGGGAGCTGTTTTTT.

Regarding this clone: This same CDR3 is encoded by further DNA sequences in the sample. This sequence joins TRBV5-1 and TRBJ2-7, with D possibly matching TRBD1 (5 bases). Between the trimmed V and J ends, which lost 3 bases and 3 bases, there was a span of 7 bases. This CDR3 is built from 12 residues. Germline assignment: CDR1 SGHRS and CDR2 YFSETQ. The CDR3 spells CASSYDSYEQYF. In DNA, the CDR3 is TGCGCCAGCAGCTACGACAGCTACGAGCAGTACTTC.

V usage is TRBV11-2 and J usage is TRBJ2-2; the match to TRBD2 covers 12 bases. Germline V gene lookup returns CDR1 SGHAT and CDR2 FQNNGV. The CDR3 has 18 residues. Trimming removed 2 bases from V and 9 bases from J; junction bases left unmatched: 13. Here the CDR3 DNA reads TGTGCCAGCAGCTTAAATCTAGCGGGGGGGAGAAGTAGCCGGGAGCTGTTTTTT. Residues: CASSLNLAGGRSSRELFF.